The 12 T cell receptor beta chains reported below all come from one sample, sequenced in a study of blood T cell repertoires in COVID-19. TCRdb keeps only in-frame clones here, not all; method: immunoSEQ multiplex PCR. The table has approximately 75,000 clones, 83% seen once. What was sequenced was peripheral blood. Every receptor here comes from a man aged 30-40 years with COVID-19, enrolled during active disease.

This clone was recorded only once. This chain joins TRBV19 and TRBJ1-5; a weak D match, TRBD1 (6 bases). The CDR3 contains 14 residues. V was shortened by 3 bases and J by 5 bases, with 11 bases between the two germline ends. Germline-derived CDR1 and CDR2 are LNHDA and SQIVND (reference sequence). The CDR3 DNA reads as TGTGCCAGTAGTATCATACAGGGTGATCAGCCCCAGCATTTT. Residues: CASSIIQGDQPQHF.

The V gene is TRBV11-3, the J gene TRBJ1-1; TRBD1 matches 7 bases. Germline V gene lookup returns CDR1 SGHNT and CDR2 YENEEA. CDR3 length: 13 amino acids. V was clipped by 1 base and J by 6 bases; unmatched bases: 2. CDR3 in amino acids: CASSLGQGAEAFF. The CDR3 coding sequence is TGTGCCAGCAGCTTAGGTCAGGGGGCTGAAGCTTTCTTT.

The chain has TRBV14 and TRBJ1-4; TRBD1 is a possible D gene (6 bases). The CDR3 runs 17 residues. Germline loops: CDR1 SGHDN, CDR2 FVKESK. V was pared by 4 bases and J by 0 bases, with 15 bases between. The DNA for the CDR3 is TGTGCCAGCAGCCGAGGACAGCTATTTTCAACTAATGAAAAACTGTTTTTT. It translates to CASSRGQLFSTNEKLFF.

V gene TRBV9 combines with J gene TRBJ2-5; 9 bases align to TRBD2. V lost 4 bases, J lost 4 bases, and 14 bases stayed unmatched. Germline V lookup: CDR1 SGDLS, CDR2 YYNGEE. The length of the CDR3 is 17 residues. In DNA form, the CDR3 reads TGTGCCAGCAGCCCAAGGACTAGCGCAGAGCTTCTAGAGACCCAGTACTTC. This encodes CASSPRTSAELLETQYF.

V is TRBV29-1 and J is TRBJ1-5; D call uncertain. The length of the CDR3 is 13 residues. V lost 6 bases and J lost 3, with 12 bases in between. CDR1 is SQVTM and CDR2 is ANQGSEA in the germline V gene. The CDR3 sequence: CSVMIYPNQPQHF. CDR3 DNA: TGCAGCGTCATGATCTATCCCAATCAGCCCCAGCATTTT.

The chain employs TRBV5-6 and TRBJ2-5; 11 bases map to TRBD2. V shed 4 bases, J shed 7 bases, and the junction held 6 bases outside the gene matches. CDR3 length equals 14 residues. Germline V gives CDR1 SGHDT, CDR2 YYEEEE. CDR3 nucleotide sequence: TGTGCCAGCAGCCCCAGGGGGACTAGCGGGACCCAGTACTTC. Protein: CASSPRGTSGTQYF.

CDR3 protein: CASRQGSGYTF. CDR3 DNA sequence: TGTGCCAGCAGACAGGGGTCTGGCTACACCTTC. The chain uses TRBV28 and TRBJ1-2; 7 nucleotides line up with TRBD1. The ends lost 6 bases at V and 7 bases at J; junction bases unmatched: 2. The CDR3 sequence is 11 residues long. CDR1 MDHEN and CDR2 SYDVKM come from the germline V gene.

The rearrangement joins TRBV7-8 to TRBJ2-2, with TRBD2 as a possible D gene (6 bases). The CDR3 has 15 amino acids. The germline CDR1 and CDR2 sequences are SGHVS and FQNEAQ. V was clipped by 2 bases and J by 6 bases, with 13 bases between them. CDR3 nucleotide sequence: TGTGCCAGCAGCTTACGGAGGGGTGATGCCGGGGAGCTGTTTTTT. Amino acids: CASSLRRGDAGELFF.

The genes are TRBV13 and TRBJ2-1; TRBD2 matches at 7 bases. CDR1 and CDR2 (germline): PRHDT, FYEKMQ (reference sequence). The J segment lost 7 bases and the V segment lost 5 bases, leaving 11 bases of the junction unmatched. This CDR3 spans 15 amino acids. In DNA, the CDR3 is TGTGCCAGCAGCCGCCTAGCGGCCGACCCAAATGAGCAGTTCTTC. Translation gives CASSRLAADPNEQFF. Filled out from reference TRBV13 and TRBJ2-1, the complete variable domain reads AAGVIQSPRHLIKEKRETATLKCYPIPRHDTVYWYQQGPGQDPQFLISFYEKMQSDKGSIPDRFSAQQFSDYHSELNMSSLELGDSALYFCASSRLAADPNEQFFGPGTRLTVL.

CDR3 in amino acids: CASSGAGGTDTQYF. In DNA form, the CDR3 reads TGTGCCAGCTCCGGGGCAGGGGGCACAGATACGCAGTATTTT. The J gene is TRBJ2-3, the V gene TRBV11-2; a weak D match, TRBD1 (6 bases). The V end lost 8 bases, the J end lost 1 base, and 13 bases lay between the germline ends. This CDR3 is built from 14 residues. Germline V gene lookup returns CDR1 SGHAT and CDR2 FQNNGV.

This clone appeared a few times. The CDR3 DNA reads as TGCAGTGCTAATAGCGGGCCCGAGCAGTACTTC. The encoded protein is CSANSGPEQYF. This chain joins TRBV20-1 and TRBJ2-7; TRBD2 aligns across 7 bases. CDR1 is DFQATT, CDR2 SNEGSKA, per germline (reference sequence). V was clipped by 4 bases and J by 6 bases; unmatched bases: 3. This CDR3 is 11 amino acids long.

This clone has just a few counts. This chain joins TRBV6-2 or TRBV6-3 and TRBJ1-5; 10 bases map to TRBD1. CDR3 length: 16 amino acids. V lost 6 bases and J lost 1; bases outside the gene matches: 6. Germline CDR1 MNHEY, CDR2 SVGEGT. CDR3 loop: CASSPGQGVSNQPQHF. CDR3 nucleotides: TGTGCCAGCAGCCCAGGACAGGGGGTCAGCAATCAGCCCCAGCATTTT.